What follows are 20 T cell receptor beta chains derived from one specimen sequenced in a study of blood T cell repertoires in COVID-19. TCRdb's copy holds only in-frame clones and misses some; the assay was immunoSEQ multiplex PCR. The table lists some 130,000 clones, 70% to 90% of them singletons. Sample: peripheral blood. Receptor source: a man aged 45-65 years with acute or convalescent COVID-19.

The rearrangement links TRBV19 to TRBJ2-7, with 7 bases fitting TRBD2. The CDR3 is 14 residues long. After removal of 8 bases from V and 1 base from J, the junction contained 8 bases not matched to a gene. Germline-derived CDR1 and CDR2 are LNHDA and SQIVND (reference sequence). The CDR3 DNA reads TGTGCCAGTTCCATCCGGGGACTATCCTACGAGCAGTACTTC. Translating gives CASSIRGLSYEQYF.

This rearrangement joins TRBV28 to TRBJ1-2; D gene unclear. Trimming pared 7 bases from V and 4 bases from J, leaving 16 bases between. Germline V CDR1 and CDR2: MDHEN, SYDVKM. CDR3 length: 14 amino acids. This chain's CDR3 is CASTSHNFLYGYTF. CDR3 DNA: TGTGCCAGCACCTCCCATAACTTCCTCTATGGCTACACCTTC.

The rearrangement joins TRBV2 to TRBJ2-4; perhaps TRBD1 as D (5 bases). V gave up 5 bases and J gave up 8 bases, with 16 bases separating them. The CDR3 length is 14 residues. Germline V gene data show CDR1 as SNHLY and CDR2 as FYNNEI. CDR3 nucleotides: TGTGCCAGCAGTTATGCGTACGAAGGGGACATTCAGTACTTC. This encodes CASSYAYEGDIQYF.

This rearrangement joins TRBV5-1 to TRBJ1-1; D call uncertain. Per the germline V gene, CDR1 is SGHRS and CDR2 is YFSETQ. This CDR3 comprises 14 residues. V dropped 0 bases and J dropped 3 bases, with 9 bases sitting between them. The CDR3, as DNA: TGCGCCAGCAGCTTGGGAGGAGCGCACACTGAAGCTTTCTTT. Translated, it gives CASSLGGAHTEAFF. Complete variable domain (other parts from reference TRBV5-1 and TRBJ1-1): KAGVTQTPRYLIKTRGQQVTLSCSPISGHRSVSWYQQTPGQGLQFLFEYFSETQRNKGNFPGRFSGRQFSNSRSEMNVSTLELGDSALYLCASSLGGAHTEAFFGQGTRLTVV.

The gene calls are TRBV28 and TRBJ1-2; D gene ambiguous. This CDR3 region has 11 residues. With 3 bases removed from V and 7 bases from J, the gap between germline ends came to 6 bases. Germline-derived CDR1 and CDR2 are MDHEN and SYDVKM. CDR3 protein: CASSFGAGYTF. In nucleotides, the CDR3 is TGTGCCAGCAGTTTCGGAGCTGGCTACACCTTC.

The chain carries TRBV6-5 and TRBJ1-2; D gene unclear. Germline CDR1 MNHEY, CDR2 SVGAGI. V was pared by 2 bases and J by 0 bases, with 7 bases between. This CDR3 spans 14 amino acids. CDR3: CASSYTQANYGYTF. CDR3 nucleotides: TGTGCCAGCAGTTACACACAAGCTAACTATGGCTACACCTTC.

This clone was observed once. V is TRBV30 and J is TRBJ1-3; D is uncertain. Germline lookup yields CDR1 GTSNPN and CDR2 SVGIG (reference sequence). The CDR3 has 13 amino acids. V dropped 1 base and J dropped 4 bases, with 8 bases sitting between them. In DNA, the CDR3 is TGTGCCTGGAGTGGGCTCACGGGAAACACCATATATTTT. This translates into CAWSGLTGNTIYF.

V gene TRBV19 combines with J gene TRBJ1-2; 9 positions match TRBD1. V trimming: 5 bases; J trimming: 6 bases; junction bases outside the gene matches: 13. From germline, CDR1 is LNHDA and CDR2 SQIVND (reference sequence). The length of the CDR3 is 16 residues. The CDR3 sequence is CASSLNYRGPPDGYTF. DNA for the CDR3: TGTGCCAGTAGTCTTAATTACAGGGGGCCCCCTGATGGCTACACCTTC.

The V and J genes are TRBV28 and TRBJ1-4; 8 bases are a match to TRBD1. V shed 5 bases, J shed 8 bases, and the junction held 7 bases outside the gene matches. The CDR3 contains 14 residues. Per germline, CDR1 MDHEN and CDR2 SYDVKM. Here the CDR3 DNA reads TGTGCCAGCAGTCAGGGGGCGATGGTGGAAAAACTGTTTTTT. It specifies CASSQGAMVEKLFF. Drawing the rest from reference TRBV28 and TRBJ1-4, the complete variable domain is DVKVTQSSRYLVKRTGEKVFLECVQDMDHENMFWYRQDPGLGLRLIYFSYDVKMKEKGDIPEGYSVSREKKERFSLILESASTNQTSMYLCASSQGAMVEKLFFGSGTQLSVL.

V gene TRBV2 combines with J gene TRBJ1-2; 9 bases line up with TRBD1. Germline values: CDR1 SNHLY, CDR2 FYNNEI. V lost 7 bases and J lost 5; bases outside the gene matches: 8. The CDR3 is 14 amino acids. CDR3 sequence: CASTFGTGWYGYTF. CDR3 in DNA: TGTGCCAGCACCTTCGGGACAGGGTGGTATGGCTACACCTTC. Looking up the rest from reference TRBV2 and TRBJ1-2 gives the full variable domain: EPEVTQTPSHQVTQMGQEVILRCVPISNHLYFYWYRQILGQKVEFLVSFYNNEISEKSEIFDDQFSVERPDGSNFTLKIRSTKLEDSAMYFCASTFGTGWYGYTFGSGTRLTVV.

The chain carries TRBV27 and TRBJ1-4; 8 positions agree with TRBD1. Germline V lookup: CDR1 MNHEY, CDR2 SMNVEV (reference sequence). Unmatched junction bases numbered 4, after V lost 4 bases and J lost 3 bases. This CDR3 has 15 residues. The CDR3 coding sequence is TGTGCCAGCAGTTCTGACAGGGGTGCTAATGAAAAACTGTTTTTT. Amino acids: CASSSDRGANEKLFF. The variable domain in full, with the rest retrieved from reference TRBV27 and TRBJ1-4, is EAQVTQNPRYLITVTGKKLTVTCSQNMNHEYMSWYRQDPGLGLRQIYYSMNVEVTDKGDVPEGYKVSRKEKRNFPLILESPSPNQTSLYFCASSSDRGANEKLFFGSGTQLSVL.

DNA for the CDR3: TGTGCCAGCAGCTTAAAGGGACAGACCCTTTTCGAGCAGTACTTC. Residues: CASSLKGQTLFEQYF. The J gene is TRBJ2-7, the V gene TRBV7-9, with TRBD1 matching over 7 bases. Germline trimming cut 2 bases from V and 6 bases from J; bases unmatched to any gene: 10. The germline CDR1 and CDR2 sequences are SEHNR and FQNEAQ (reference sequence). The CDR3 runs to 15 residues.

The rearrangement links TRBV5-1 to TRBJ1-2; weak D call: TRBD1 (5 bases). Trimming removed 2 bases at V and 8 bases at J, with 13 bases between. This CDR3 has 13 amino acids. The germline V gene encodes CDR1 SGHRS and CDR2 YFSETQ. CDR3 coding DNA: TGCGCCAGCAGCTTACGGGACTTGGGCGGCTACACCTTC. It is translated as CASSLRDLGGYTF.

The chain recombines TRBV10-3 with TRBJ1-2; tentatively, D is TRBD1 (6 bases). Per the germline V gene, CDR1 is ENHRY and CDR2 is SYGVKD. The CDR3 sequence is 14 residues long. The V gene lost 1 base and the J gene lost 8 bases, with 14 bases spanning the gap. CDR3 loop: CAISEFTGSGGYTF. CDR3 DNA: TGTGCCATCAGTGAGTTCACAGGGTCGGGAGGCTACACCTTC.

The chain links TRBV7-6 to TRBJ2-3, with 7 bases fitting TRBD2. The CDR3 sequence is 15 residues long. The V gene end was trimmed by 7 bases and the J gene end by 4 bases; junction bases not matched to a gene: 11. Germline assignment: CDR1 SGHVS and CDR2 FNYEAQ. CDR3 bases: TGTGCCAGCACAGGCGTGGGGGGGGGTGCAGATACGCAGTATTTT. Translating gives CASTGVGGGADTQYF.

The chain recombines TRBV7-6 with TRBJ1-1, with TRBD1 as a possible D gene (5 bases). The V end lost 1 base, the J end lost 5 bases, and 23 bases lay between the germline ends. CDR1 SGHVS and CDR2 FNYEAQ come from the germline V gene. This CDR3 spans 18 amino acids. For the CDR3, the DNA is TGTGCCAGCAGCTTAGGTCTAGGCGGTGGAAGGGGATGGACTGAAGCTTTCTTT. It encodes CASSLGLGGGRGWTEAFF.

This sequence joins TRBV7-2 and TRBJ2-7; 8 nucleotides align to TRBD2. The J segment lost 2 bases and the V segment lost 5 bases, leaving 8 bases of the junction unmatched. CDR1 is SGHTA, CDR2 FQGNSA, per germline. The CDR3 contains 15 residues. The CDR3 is CASSPGGAETYEQYF. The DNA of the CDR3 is TGTGCCAGCAGCCCGGGAGGGGCGGAGACCTACGAGCAGTACTTC.

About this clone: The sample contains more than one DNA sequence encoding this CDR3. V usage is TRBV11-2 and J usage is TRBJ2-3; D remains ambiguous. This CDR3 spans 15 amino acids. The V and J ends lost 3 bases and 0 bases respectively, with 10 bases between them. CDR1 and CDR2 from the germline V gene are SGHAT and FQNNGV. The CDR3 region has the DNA TGTGCCAGCAGCTTTCGTGGCGGTAGCACAGATACGCAGTATTTT. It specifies CASSFRGGSTDTQYF. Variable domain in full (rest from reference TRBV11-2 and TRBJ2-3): EAGVAQSPRYKIIEKRQSVAFWCNPISGHATLYWYQQILGQGPKLLIQFQNNGVVDDSQLPKDRFSAERLKGVDSTLKIQPAKLEDSAVYLCASSFRGGSTDTQYFGPGTRLTVL.

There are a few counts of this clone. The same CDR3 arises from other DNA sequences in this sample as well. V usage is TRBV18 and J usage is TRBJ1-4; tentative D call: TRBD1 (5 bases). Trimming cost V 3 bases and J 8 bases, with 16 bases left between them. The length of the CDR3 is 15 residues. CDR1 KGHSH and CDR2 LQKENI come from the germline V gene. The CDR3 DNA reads TGTGCCAGCTCACCCCCCGGGGGTTCAGGGGAAAAACTGTTTTTT. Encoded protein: CASSPPGGSGEKLFF.

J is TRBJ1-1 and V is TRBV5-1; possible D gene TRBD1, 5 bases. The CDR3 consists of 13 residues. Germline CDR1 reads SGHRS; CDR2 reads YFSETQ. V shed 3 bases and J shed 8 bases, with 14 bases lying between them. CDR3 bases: TGCGCCAGCAGCTCGACGACAGCACCCGAAGCTTTCTTT. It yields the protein CASSSTTAPEAFF. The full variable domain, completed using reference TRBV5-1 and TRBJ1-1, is KAGVTQTPRYLIKTRGQQVTLSCSPISGHRSVSWYQQTPGQGLQFLFEYFSETQRNKGNFPGRFSGRQFSNSRSEMNVSTLELGDSALYLCASSSTTAPEAFFGQGTRLTVV.